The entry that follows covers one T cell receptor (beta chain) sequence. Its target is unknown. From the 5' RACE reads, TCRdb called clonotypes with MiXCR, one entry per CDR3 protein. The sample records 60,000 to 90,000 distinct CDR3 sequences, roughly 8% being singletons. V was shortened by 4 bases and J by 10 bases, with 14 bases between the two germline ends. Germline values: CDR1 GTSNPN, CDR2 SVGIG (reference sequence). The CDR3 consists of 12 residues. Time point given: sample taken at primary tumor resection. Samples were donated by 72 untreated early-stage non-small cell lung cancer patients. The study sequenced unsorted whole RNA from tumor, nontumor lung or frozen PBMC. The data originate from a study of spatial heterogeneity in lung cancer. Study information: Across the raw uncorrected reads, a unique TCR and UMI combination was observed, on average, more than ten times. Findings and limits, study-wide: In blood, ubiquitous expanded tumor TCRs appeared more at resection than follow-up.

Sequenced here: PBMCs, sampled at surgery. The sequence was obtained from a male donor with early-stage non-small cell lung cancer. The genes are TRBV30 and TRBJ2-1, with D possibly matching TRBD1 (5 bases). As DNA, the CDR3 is TGTGCCTGGATCCACGACAGTCCCGAGCAGTTCTTC. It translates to CAWIHDSPEQFF.